This T cell receptor beta chain was profiled in a study of CXCR3-negative and CXCR3-positive naive CD8 T cells. Regarding the study as a whole: For CXCR3-positive naive cells, TRB CDR3s were more hydrophobic than those of CXCR3-negative naive cells.

The libraries of TRB cDNA were prepared using 5' RACE with UMI labels. TCRdb reprocessed the 5' RACE reads and reports one entry per CDR3 protein, with no DNA. The listing contains roughly 80,000 distinct CDR3 sequences. Remarks on this clonotype: Its target is not known.

The CDR3 sequence is 13 residues long. CDR1 SNHLY and CDR2 FYNNEI come from the germline V gene. This receptor was identified in a human donor in good health. Some clones in this sample may be carry-over from other donors' samples. The material sequenced was naive CXCR3+ CD8+ T cells from blood. The subset: CD45RO-CCR7+CD27+CD95- naive CD8+ T cells expressing CXCR3 (TNR3+). V usage is TRBV2 and J usage is TRBJ2-5; TCRdb reports TRBD1, a call that lacks DNA to check it against. The CDR3 region is CASMGFPLETQYF.